The sample holds a few counts of the clone carrying this T cell receptor beta chain. Its antigen is unidentified. This sample is part of a study of response to subunit inactivated influenza vaccine. Whole-study findings and limits: Each seasonal influenza vaccination recruits few new T cells, the authors suggested.

Looked up from germline, CDR1 is WSHSY and CDR2 is SAAADI. Trimming took 2 bases from V and 0 from J; bases not matched to a gene: 5. The CDR3 loop spans 18 amino acids. TCRdb called the RT-PCR reads again in MiXCR, with one record for every CDR3 protein. The repertoire holds 750,000 to 850,000 distinct CDR3 sequences, with around 20% as singletons. This receptor was obtained from a man between 45 and 60 years old who received an inactivated influenza vaccine. The chain carries TRBV10-2 and TRBJ2-4, with 12 positions matching TRBD2. Sequences were derived from PBMCs from blood, sampled more than 4 days after vaccination. The CDR3 sequence: CASSEGLAGGLAKNIQYF. CDR3 nucleotides: TGCGCCAGCAGTGAGGGGCTAGCGGGGGGGCTAGCCAAAAACATTCAGTACTTC.